One and the same sample provided the 20 T cell receptor beta chains below, sequenced in a study of blood T cell repertoires in COVID-19. Clones were sequenced by immunoSEQ multiplex PCR, and TCRdb holds only the in-frame ones, with some missing. This table has some 120,000 clones, more than 75% appearing once. The specimen was peripheral blood. The receptor source for this set is a human donor in a cohort sampled during active COVID-19.

The chain links TRBV10-3 to TRBJ2-1, with 9 bases fitting TRBD2. Germline CDR1 and CDR2: ENHRY and SYGVKD. The CDR3 consists of 17 residues. J lost 8 bases, V lost 4 bases, and 15 bases had no gene match. CDR3 nucleotides: TGTGCCATCAGTGTGGGTAGCGGGAGACCCAATGAGGATGAGCAGTTCTTC. Protein sequence: CAISVGSGRPNEDEQFF.

The table lists this clone with a few counts. CDR3 nucleotide sequence: TGCGCCAGCAGCCAAGGGAGTGGCACAGATACGCAGTATTTT. Protein: CASSQGSGTDTQYF. V usage is TRBV4-1 and J usage is TRBJ2-3; the D is unclear. The V gene's germline CDR1 is MGHRA and CDR2 YSYEKL. The V and J ends lost 1 base and 1 base respectively, with 6 bases between them. This CDR3 is 14 amino acids long.

This chain joins TRBV7-8 and TRBJ2-2; no reliable D call. V lost 4 bases and J 0 bases, leaving 6 bases between the germline ends. This CDR3 spans 14 amino acids. From germline, CDR1 is SGHVS and CDR2 FQNEAQ. The CDR3 nucleotides are TGTGCCAGCAGCTCTAGTTCGAACACCGGGGAGCTGTTTTTT. This gives the protein CASSSSSNTGELFF.

The V and J genes are TRBV6-6 and TRBJ2-1; 7 bases are a match to TRBD2. There are 15 residues in the CDR3. Germline lookup yields CDR1 MNHNY and CDR2 SVGAGI (reference sequence). V lost 6 bases and J lost 4; bases outside the gene matches: 9. The CDR3 nucleotides are TGTGCCAGCAGAACCCTAGCGGACCGTTACAATGAGCAGTTCTTC. This codes for CASRTLADRYNEQFF.

The J gene is TRBJ2-7, the V gene TRBV4-1, with 8 bases that match TRBD2. CDR1 and CDR2 from the germline V gene are MGHRA and YSYEKL. The length of the CDR3 is 17 residues. Trimming took 4 bases from V and 2 from J; bases not matched to a gene: 13. The CDR3 protein is CASSPTQSGSSAYEQYF. The CDR3 DNA reads TGCGCCAGCAGCCCCACCCAAAGCGGGAGTAGCGCCTACGAGCAGTACTTC.

This clone was picked up a small number of times. V is TRBV13 and J is TRBJ2-3; 9 nucleotides align to TRBD2. The CDR3 spans 15 residues. V trimming: 5 bases; J trimming: 13 bases; junction bases outside the gene matches: 16. CDR1 and CDR2 from the germline V gene are PRHDT and FYEKMQ (reference sequence). The CDR3 bases are TGTGCCAGCAGCCATACCGGGACTAGCTTGATTAAAGAGTATTTT. Translation: CASSHTGTSLIKEYF. Using reference TRBV13 and TRBJ2-3 for the parts outside the CDR3, the full variable domain is AAGVIQSPRHLIKEKRETATLKCYPIPRHDTVYWYQQGPGQDPQFLISFYEKMQSDKGSIPDRFSAQQFSDYHSELNMSSLELGDSALYFCASSHTGTSLIKEYFGPGTRLTVL.

This sequence joins TRBV7-9 and TRBJ1-3; D gene unclear. Per germline, CDR1 SEHNR and CDR2 FQNEAQ (reference sequence). Trimming removed 0 bases at V and 0 bases at J, with 6 bases between. The CDR3 extends over 15 amino acids. The CDR3 sequence is CASSLAFSSGNTIYF. For the CDR3, the DNA is TGTGCCAGCAGCTTAGCGTTTAGCTCTGGAAACACCATATATTTT.

This clone appeared a single time. The chain joins TRBV5-6 to TRBJ1-5, with D tentatively TRBD1 (5 bases). Trimming left V 1 base short and J 2 bases short, with 13 bases between. Looked up from germline, CDR1 is SGHDT and CDR2 is YYEEEE. This CDR3 is built from 16 residues. Here the CDR3 DNA reads TGTGCCAGCAGCTTGAGAACTGGGGCAGGCAATCAGCCCCAGCATTTT. Encoded protein: CASSLRTGAGNQPQHF.

The chain joins TRBV7-2 to TRBJ1-2; 10 nucleotides align to TRBD1. V gave up 4 bases and J gave up 6 bases; unmatched junction bases: 8. CDR1 and CDR2 from the germline V gene are SGHTA and FQGNSA. CDR3 size: 15 residues. The CDR3 region is CASSYPDRGQNGYTF. The CDR3 DNA sequence: TGTGCCAGCAGCTATCCCGACAGGGGGCAGAATGGCTACACCTTC.

The chain employs TRBV19 and TRBJ1-1; tentatively, D is TRBD1 (6 bases). V gave up 3 bases and J gave up 1 base, with 12 bases separating them. Germline CDR1 reads LNHDA; CDR2 reads SQIVND (reference sequence). The CDR3 is made up of 15 amino acids. The CDR3 DNA reads TGTGCCAGTAGTATTACCCCAGGGGCGAACACTGAAGCTTTCTTT. Translated: CASSITPGANTEAFF.

The rearrangement uses TRBV6-5 and TRBJ2-3; TRBD1 agrees at 8 bases. The V gene end was trimmed by 7 bases and the J gene end by 1 base; junction bases not matched to a gene: 4. The CDR3 has 14 amino acids. Germline CDR1 MNHEY, CDR2 SVGAGI. CDR3 DNA sequence: TGTGCCAGCAAGACGGGACAGGGCACAGATACGCAGTATTTT. Its protein product is CASKTGQGTDTQYF.

The chain recombines TRBV7-9 with TRBJ2-6, with a weak D call TRBD2 (6 bases). The germline CDR1 and CDR2 sequences are SEHNR and FQNEAQ (reference sequence). The V gene lost 1 base and the J gene lost 2 bases, with 9 bases spanning the gap. The CDR3 consists of 16 residues. The CDR3 bases are TGTGCCAGCAGCTTAGGGGGGGTTGCTGGGGCCAACGTCCTGACTTTC. Its translation: CASSLGGVAGANVLTF.

The rearrangement links TRBV24-1 to TRBJ2-5, with 7 bases lining up with TRBD1. The CDR3 has 15 amino acids. The V and J ends lost 4 bases and 9 bases, in that order; junction bases with no gene match: 13. Germline V gene data show CDR1 as KGHDR and CDR2 as SFDVKD. This CDR3 is CATSDSGTAVGAQYF. CDR3 bases: TGTGCCACCAGTGACTCCGGGACAGCCGTTGGGGCCCAGTACTTC.

This chain joins TRBV6-2 or TRBV6-3 and TRBJ2-5; 14 bases line up with TRBD2. CDR1 MNHEY and CDR2 SVGEGT come from the germline V gene. The junction had 11 bases not matched to a gene; V was cut back by 6 bases and J by 5 bases. The CDR3 runs to 17 residues. CDR3 sequence reads: CASSPPPGLAGVETQYF. The CDR3 DNA reads TGTGCCAGCAGCCCTCCCCCGGGACTAGCGGGAGTTGAGACCCAGTACTTC.

CDR3 bases: TGTGCCAGCACCCCCTTGGGGCTAGCGGGAGTTTCAGATACGCAGTATTTT. Translating gives CASTPLGLAGVSDTQYF. This chain connects TRBV28 to TRBJ2-3; TRBD2 aligns across 10 bases. Germline CDR1 MDHEN, CDR2 SYDVKM. The CDR3 loop spans 17 amino acids. Trimming cost V 7 bases and J 4 bases; bases outside gene matches: 14.

V is TRBV3-1 (or the pseudogene TRBV3-2) and J is TRBJ2-3; TRBD1 matches at 8 bases. CDR1 LGHDT and CDR2 YNNKEL come from the germline V gene (reference sequence). The CDR3 extends over 16 amino acids. V shed 3 bases, J shed 2 bases, and the junction held 7 bases outside the gene matches. The CDR3 DNA reads as TGTGCCAGCAGCCACCTGGGACAGGTCAACACAGATACGCAGTATTTT. Residues: CASSHLGQVNTDTQYF.

The CDR3 is CASSSKETQYF. CDR3 bases: TGTGCCAGCAGCTCAAAAGAGACCCAGTACTTC. J is TRBJ2-5 and V is TRBV7-6; D gene unclear. Germline V gene sequence: CDR1 SGHVS, CDR2 FNYEAQ. This CDR3 is built from 11 residues. The germline V and J ends were trimmed by 4 bases and 3 bases, with 3 bases remaining between them.

This chain connects TRBV28 to TRBJ1-5, with D possibly matching TRBD1 (6 bases). The CDR3 is 14 amino acids. In germline, CDR1 is MDHEN, CDR2 SYDVKM. V was cut by 2 bases and J by 3 bases, with 8 bases left in between. CDR3 loop: CASSLGQPNQPQHF. The CDR3 DNA sequence: TGTGCCAGCAGTTTAGGACAGCCCAATCAGCCCCAGCATTTT.

V usage is TRBV10-3 and J usage is TRBJ2-1, with D possibly matching TRBD2 (6 bases). Germline V gene sequence: CDR1 ENHRY, CDR2 SYGVKD. The ends were cut back, 4 bases at V and 12 bases at J, with 19 bases in the middle. The CDR3 runs to 14 residues. The CDR3 sequence is CAISAMGLPNWQFF. The CDR3 coding sequence is TGTGCCATCAGTGCAATGGGACTCCCGAATTGGCAGTTCTTC.

This clone was recorded a few times. The V gene is TRBV14, the J gene TRBJ2-1, with TRBD2 matching 10 bases. This CDR3 spans 13 amino acids. Looked up from germline, CDR1 is SGHDN and CDR2 is FVKESK. J gave up 9 bases and V 7 bases, and 6 bases lay outside the gene matches. CDR3 amino acids: CASNRGTSVEQFF. CDR3 bases: TGTGCCAGCAATAGAGGGACTAGCGTTGAGCAGTTCTTC.